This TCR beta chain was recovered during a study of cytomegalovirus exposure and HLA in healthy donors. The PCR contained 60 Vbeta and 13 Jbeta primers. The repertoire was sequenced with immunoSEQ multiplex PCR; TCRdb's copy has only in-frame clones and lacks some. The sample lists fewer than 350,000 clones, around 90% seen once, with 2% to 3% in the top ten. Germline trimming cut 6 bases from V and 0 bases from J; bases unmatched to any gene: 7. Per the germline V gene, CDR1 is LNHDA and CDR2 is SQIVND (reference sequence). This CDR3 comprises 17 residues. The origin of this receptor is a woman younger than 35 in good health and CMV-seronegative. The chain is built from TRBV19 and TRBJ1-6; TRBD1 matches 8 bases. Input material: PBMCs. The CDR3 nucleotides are TGTGCCAGTAGGATCAGGGGGCAAGTCTCCTATAATTCACCCCTCCACTTT. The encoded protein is CASRIRGQVSYNSPLHF.